The T cell receptor (beta chain) under discussion was sequenced for a study of blood T cell repertoires in COVID-19. Clones were sequenced by immunoSEQ multiplex PCR, and TCRdb holds only the in-frame ones, with some missing. The repertoire includes about 270,000 clones, around 86% of them detected once, and about 2.6% sits in the top ten. The V end lost 5 bases, the J end lost 8 bases, and 18 bases lay between the germline ends. The CDR3 consists of 14 residues. Germline V gene data show CDR1 as SGHNT and CDR2 as YENEEA. The sequence derives from a woman in her late teens or twenties who had recovered from COVID-19. This chain uses TRBV11-3 with TRBJ1-1; D is uncertain. Sequencing was performed on PBMCs or T cells enriched from blood (not recorded which). CDR3 sequence reads: CASSPTYTTREAFF. For the CDR3, the DNA is TGTGCCAGCAGCCCAACGTATACTACACGAGAAGCTTTCTTT.